The following is a TCR beta chain sequence with its context. The clone's antigen remains unknown. The input lacks base qualities; no much larger clone sits a single base away. The sample belongs to a study of cytomegalovirus exposure and HLA in healthy donors (dated by TCRdb to about 2017). General notes on the study: An earlier analysis of several hundred of the donors reported 250 to 350 Gb of sequence data and some 100 million unique TCR beta sequences from 150 million to 200 million T cells. Around 300 gigabases of sequencing data and 80 million or so unique TCR sequences were included in an early release covering around 650 HLA-typed donors. Of the 300 to 500 genotyped donors, 80% to 90% were placed in the genetic ancestry cluster associated with self-reported Caucasian donors. The study aimed to test whether signatures of past pathogen exposure could be identified by cataloging public T cell receptors. The study profiled the T cell repertoires of 500 to 800 subjects by immunosequencing and related them to cytomegalovirus serostatus. Besides the first cohort of about 730 subjects, a separate validation cohort made up of roughly 120 different subjects was used. High-throughput TCR immunosequencing, statistical association of individual TCRs with disease status, and machine learning were combined to predict cytomegalovirus infection status. A later analysis re-analyzed previously published TCR beta repertoires from roughly 630 donors and added high-resolution HLA genotyping to study TCR occurrence patterns. In the later analysis, no new phenotypic data were used to find candidate immune exposures; instead, reliance was placed on TCR beta sequences and their occurrence across donors. An earlier analysis of roughly 600 of the donors used high-throughput TCR beta sequencing to judge whether each TCR beta V gene segment behaved as functional or pseudogenic. Donor age, sex, ethnicity and CMV serostatus were compiled together with the repertoire data. Genome-wide SNP genotypes for about 55% of the 666 donors were used in a later genetic analysis, which treated that subset as a discovery cohort. All discovery cohort repertoires had been generated using a single sequencing platform. HLA typing included class I and class II loci at four-digit resolution. The number of typed donors differed by locus: about 629-630 for A, B, C, DRB1 and DQB1; 522 for DQA1; approximately 610 for DPA1; and about 450 for DPB1. About 5 DR-DQ haplotypes were handled as single units for association and clustering, since linkage in the cohort was strong. Across 300 to 500 genotyped donors of the cohort, an average of approximately 220,000 unique TCR beta nucleotide sequences per donor were sequenced, and around 19% of those sequences were non-productive.

General study outcomes and caveats: A cluster of highly shared sequence variants was judged likely to represent a technical artifact of the sequencing pipeline. Because HLA typing was missing for some donors at each locus, association tests included only the typed subset. In a later analysis, most CMV-associated TCR beta chains were found to appear HLA-restricted, with HLA associations seemingly driven largely by CMV exposure. The authors suggested that the approach could potentially be generalized to other disease states and immunological phenotypes. This cohort had only TCR beta chains sequenced, and the lack of alpha or paired-chain data limited which features could be detected. Linkage disequilibrium might explain the correlated functional status among segregating V segments, but an unknown experimental factor could not be excluded. Compared with equally common non-associated chains, HLA-associated TCR beta chains in a later analysis were more clonally expanded and had lower generation probabilities. An earlier analysis of approximately 590 of the donors showed that most TCR beta V segments appeared in productive rearrangements either about 87% or about 30% of the time, which broadly matched IMGT annotations. Immune exposure information for the cohort was limited to CMV serostatus. In a later analysis, around 15,000 TCR beta sequences were associated with specific HLA alleles at a false discovery rate of 0.05. Cytomegalovirus status was reported to be diagnosed by the classifier with high specificity and sensitivity in both the original and validation cohorts. The study listed 150 to 200 TCR beta chains as associated with cytomegalovirus. A further reported finding was that TCR beta sequences accurately predicted the HLA-A and HLA-B alleles for most subjects in the first cohort. In a later analysis, the rate of TCR association differed among HLA loci, with DRB1 alleles having the most associated TCRs and HLA-C alleles having the fewest. In vitro tests confirmed that a few of the cytomegalovirus-associated TCR beta chains recognize cytomegalovirus antigens. In a later genetic analysis, fewer N-insertions in productive TCRs were reported among donors in an Asian-associated ancestry cluster than the 666-donor mean. Presence/absence analyses assumed roughly uniform sequencing depth across donors, an assumption that may not hold. Because counts were too low, fewer than 20 rarely observed V segments, including chromosome 9 orphons, were excluded from the earlier analysis of around 590 of the donors. Most TCR sequences were seen in very few donors, while some public TCRs were found in many individuals. Strong co-occurrence of HLA alleles, especially DR and DQ, made assigning TCR associations to individual alleles difficult. According to a later analysis, parvovirus B19, influenza, CMV and Epstein-Barr virus appeared linked to several top co-occurrence clusters. An association between a missense DCLRE1C variant and V-gene and J-gene trimming of TCR beta chains was found in a later genetic analysis and replicated in an independent cohort.

The method was the immunoSEQ multiplex PCR assay. A mixture of 60 forward primers for TCR Vbeta segments and 13 reverse primers for TCR Jbeta segments was used in the multiplex PCR. The CDR3 region of rearranged TCR beta genes was amplified from genomic DNA with a multiplex PCR assay. Amplified TCR beta libraries were sequenced as 87-base-pair reads on the Illumina HiSeq System. The published analysis was carried out like this. In a later analysis, around 80 million unique TCR beta chains were counted across the approximately 670 repertoires, and roughly 10 million of these chains were shared by at least two donors. Raw reads were error-corrected and collapsed into unique sequences by a nearest-neighbor algorithm in which closely related sequences were merged to remove PCR and sequencing errors. Alignment of CDR3 sequences to IMGT reference sequences was used to assign V, D and J gene segments. For a sequence to be retained, a match of at least six nucleotides was required to both a V gene segment and a J gene segment. A rearrangement counted as productive if the CDR3 had no stop codons and remained in frame with V and J, and every other rearrangement counted as non-productive. CDR3 was defined according to IMGT convention as the region running from the second conserved V-encoded cysteine to the conserved J-encoded phenylalanine. The earlier analysis of some 540 of the donors excluded any sequence lacking an unambiguous match to a single V gene segment. An earlier analysis of 450 to 650 of the donors called V segments functional above 56.7% productive rearrangements and segregating when the between-donor standard deviation exceeded 5%. A statistical classification framework was developed to diagnose cytomegalovirus status using the catalog of TCR beta chain sequences. In a later analysis, V and J genes were assigned by comparing TCR nucleotide sequences against IMGT/GENE-DB human TR gene sequences. In a later analysis, CDR3 sequences and most-parsimonious VDJ recombination scenarios were assigned using the TCRdist pipeline. In a later analysis, each TCR beta chain was defined by its CDR3 amino acid sequence together with its V-gene family, and reads without a unique V-gene family were excluded. To address suspected cross-contamination and a sequencing artifact, a later analysis removed around 590 highly shared, low-generation-probability nucleotide sequences. For each public chain, a later analysis derived a clonal expansion index from normalized ranks of inferred template counts within each repertoire. A later analysis computed generation probabilities with a VDJ recombination model fitted to out-of-frame rearrangements, and checked the results against IGoR. In a later analysis, hypergeometric tests were used to score TCR-TCR, TCR-HLA and TCR-CMV co-occurrence, with a repertoire-size bias correction applied to TCR pairs. In a later analysis, false discovery rates were estimated by permuting HLA or CMV assignments 20 times. In a later analysis, co-occurring TCRs were grouped with DBSCAN, and TCRdist sequence similarity was added when clustering was performed within HLA-allele-positive subsets. Repertoires with fewer than 30,000 or more than 120,000 public chains, plus five repertoires with anomalous nucleotide sharing, were excluded from co-occurrence clustering. Imported from immuneACCESS, the table was reduced by TCRdb to in-frame sequences with V and J called. These copies leave out some clones; in studies compared against another copy, an unresolved V gene accounts for under half, and the cause of the remainder is not known. Clonal size and the V and J genes are those of that table, whereas D and trimming came from the DNA. This sample lists about 230,000 clones; around nine tenths were detected once. The top ten hold approximately 1% of the sample.

The cohort comprised around 700 healthy bone marrow donors. All cohort members were sampled while nominally healthy, although unrecorded immune exposures were likely present. The donor tested CMV seronegative, placing the donor among the 350 or so seronegative members of the cohort. Each donor provided a peripheral blood sample, and peripheral blood mononuclear cells were used for TCR beta sequencing. The Qiagen DNeasy Blood Extraction Kit was used to extract genomic DNA from the blood cell samples. The sequence derives from a young woman in good health and CMV-seronegative. Sequencing was carried out using PBMCs.

CDR3 loop: CASSLGAHSYNEQFF. The DNA reads as follows: TGTGCCAGCAGCTTGGGGGCCCACTCCTACAATGAGCAGTTCTTC. The sequence joins TRBV5-6 to TRBJ2-1, with the D gene uncertain. The V end loses 0 bases and the J end loses 0 bases, and a stretch of 7 bases separates them. The germline V gene encodes CDR1 SGHDT and CDR2 YYEEEE. Its CDR3 holds 15 amino acids, cysteine through phenylalanine. Left in the record is the CDR3 DNA by itself, 45 bases read in frame from the first base.